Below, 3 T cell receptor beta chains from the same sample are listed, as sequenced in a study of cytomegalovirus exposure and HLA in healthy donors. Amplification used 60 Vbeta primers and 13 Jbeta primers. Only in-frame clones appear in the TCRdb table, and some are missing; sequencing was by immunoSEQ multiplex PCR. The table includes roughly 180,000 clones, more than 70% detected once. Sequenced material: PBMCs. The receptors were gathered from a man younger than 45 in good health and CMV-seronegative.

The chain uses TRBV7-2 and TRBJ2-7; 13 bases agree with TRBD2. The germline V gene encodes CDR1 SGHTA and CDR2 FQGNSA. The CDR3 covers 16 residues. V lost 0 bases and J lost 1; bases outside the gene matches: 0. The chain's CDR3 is CASSLAGLAGSYEQYF. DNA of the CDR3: TGTGCCAGCAGCTTAGCGGGACTAGCGGGATCCTACGAGCAGTACTTC.

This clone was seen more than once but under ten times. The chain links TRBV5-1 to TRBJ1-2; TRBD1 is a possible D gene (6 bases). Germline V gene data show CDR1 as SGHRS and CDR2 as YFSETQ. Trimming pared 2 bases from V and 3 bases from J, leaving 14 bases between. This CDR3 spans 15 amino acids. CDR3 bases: TGCGCCAGCAGCTTACAGGGTGTTGGGGACTATGGCTACACCTTC. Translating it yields CASSLQGVGDYGYTF.

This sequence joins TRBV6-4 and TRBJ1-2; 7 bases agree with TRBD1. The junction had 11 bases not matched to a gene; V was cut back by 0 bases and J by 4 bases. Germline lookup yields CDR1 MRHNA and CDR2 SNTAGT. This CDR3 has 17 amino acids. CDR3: CASSDSSRRQGPYGYTF. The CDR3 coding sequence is TGTGCCAGCAGTGACTCGAGTCGGAGACAGGGTCCCTATGGCTACACCTTC.